This TCR beta chain was sequenced during a study of cytomegalovirus exposure and HLA in healthy donors (dated by TCRdb to about 2017). About the study as a whole: In an earlier analysis of 450 to 750 of the donors, under 300 Gb of sequence data and 100 million or so unique TCR beta sequences from roughly 180 million T cells were reported. Across some 400 genotyped donors of the cohort, an average of about 220,000 unique TCR beta nucleotide sequences per donor were sequenced, and roughly 20% of those sequences were non-productive. Donor age, sex, ethnicity and CMV serostatus were collected together with the repertoire data. Every discovery cohort repertoire had been produced on one sequencing platform. The number of donors typed differed by locus, with roughly 620-630 for A, B, C, DRB1 and DQB1, roughly 520 for DQA1, 600 to 610 for DPA1, and some 440 for DPB1. A separate validation cohort of 100 to 150 different subjects was used in addition to the 666-subject first cohort. Class I and class II HLA loci were covered by the typing at four-digit resolution. The study profiled the T cell repertoires of 500 to 800 subjects by immunosequencing and related them to cytomegalovirus serostatus. About 310 gigabases of sequencing data and tens of millions of unique TCR sequences were included in an early release covering roughly 600 HLA-typed donors. High-throughput TCR immunosequencing, statistical association of individual TCRs with disease status, and machine learning were combined to predict cytomegalovirus infection status. A later genetic analysis took genome-wide SNP genotypes for about 55% of the roughly 670 donors and used that subset as a discovery cohort. Rather than drawing on any new phenotypic data, the later analysis identified candidate immune exposures from TCR beta sequences and the way those sequences occurred across donors. Among the roughly 390 genotyped donors, under 90% belonged to the genetic ancestry cluster associated with self-reported Caucasian donors. The aim of the study was to test whether cataloging public T cell receptors could identify signatures of past pathogen exposure. An earlier analysis of around 540 of the donors applied high-throughput TCR beta sequencing to assess whether each TCR beta V gene segment acted as functional or pseudogenic. To study patterns of TCR occurrence, a later analysis re-analyzed previously published TCR beta repertoires from 600 to 750 donors and added high-resolution HLA genotyping. Because of strong linkage in the cohort, roughly five DR-DQ haplotypes were treated as single units for association and clustering. Broad study findings and their caveats: Sequencing depth was assumed to be roughly uniform across donors in the presence/absence analyses, though that assumption may not hold. According to a later genetic analysis, donors in an Asian-associated ancestry cluster had fewer N-insertions in productive TCRs than the roughly 670-donor mean. A further reported finding was that TCR beta sequences accurately predicted the HLA-A and HLA-B alleles for most subjects in the first cohort. The study listed 150 to 200 TCR beta chains as associated with cytomegalovirus. According to the authors, the approach could potentially be generalized to other disease states and immunological phenotypes. Several of the top co-occurrence clusters appeared to be linked to parvovirus B19, influenza, CMV and Epstein-Barr virus, according to a later analysis. In a later analysis, most CMV-associated TCR beta chains were found to appear HLA-restricted, with HLA associations seemingly driven largely by CMV exposure. A later analysis found that TCR association rates varied across HLA loci, with DRB1 alleles showing the most associated TCRs and HLA-C alleles the fewest. In a later genetic analysis, a missense DCLRE1C variant was associated with V-gene and J-gene trimming of TCR beta chains, and the association was replicated in an independent cohort. Most TCR sequences were seen in very few donors, while some public TCRs were found in many individuals. Because some donors lacked HLA typing at each locus, the association tests relied only on the typed subset. The cohort was sequenced for TCR beta chains only, and without alpha or paired-chain data the features that could be detected were limited. The classifier was reported to diagnose cytomegalovirus status with high specificity and sensitivity in both the original and validation cohorts. A group of highly shared sequence variants was considered likely to be a technical artifact of the sequencing pipeline. In a later analysis, HLA-associated TCR beta chains were found to be more clonally expanded and to have lower generation probabilities than equally common non-associated chains. At a false discovery rate of 0.05, a later analysis linked about 16,000 TCR beta sequences to specific HLA alleles. When HLA alleles, especially DR and DQ, strongly co-occurred, TCR associations were difficult to assign to individual alleles. Because the 87-base-pair reads could not distinguish some IMGT-functional V segments, including TRBV6-2 and TRBV6-3, those segments were excluded. In an earlier analysis of 450 to 750 of the donors, most TCR beta V segments appeared in productive rearrangements about 87% or about 30% of the time, broadly matching IMGT annotations. Linkage disequilibrium might explain the correlated functional status among segregating V segments, but an unknown experimental factor could not be ruled out. In vitro tests confirmed that three of the cytomegalovirus-associated TCR beta chains recognize cytomegalovirus antigens. The earlier analysis of nearly 600 of the donors excluded seventeen rarely observed V segments, including chromosome 9 orphons, because counts were too low. The only immune exposure information available for the cohort was CMV serostatus.

Library preparation employed the immunoSEQ multiplex PCR assay. For the multiplex PCR, a mixture combining 60 forward primers for TCR Vbeta segments and 13 reverse primers for TCR Jbeta segments was used. The CDR3 region of rearranged TCR beta genes was amplified from genomic DNA with a multiplex PCR assay. On the Illumina HiSeq System, the amplified TCR beta libraries were sequenced as 87-base-pair reads. For the original study's pipeline: A later analysis tallied some 79 million unique TCR beta chains across the 700 or so repertoires, and around 12 million of those chains were shared by two or more donors. Raw reads were error-corrected and collapsed into unique sequences with a nearest-neighbor algorithm that merged closely related sequences to remove PCR and sequencing errors. To assign V, D and J gene segments, CDR3 sequences were aligned to IMGT reference sequences. For a sequence to be retained, at least a six-nucleotide match to both a V gene segment and a J gene segment was required. Rearrangements were called productive when the CDR3 lacked stop codons and stayed in frame with V and J; all others were non-productive. Following IMGT convention, CDR3 was defined as the stretch from the second conserved V-encoded cysteine to the conserved J-encoded phenylalanine. In an earlier analysis of approximately 590 of the donors, sequences lacking an unambiguous match to a single V gene segment were excluded. An earlier analysis of fewer than 650 of the donors classified V segments as functional when productive rearrangements were above 56.7% and as segregating when the standard deviation between donors was above 5%. A statistical classification framework was developed to diagnose cytomegalovirus status using the catalog of TCR beta chain sequences. A later analysis assigned V and J genes by comparing TCR nucleotide sequences with IMGT/GENE-DB human TR gene sequences. Using the TCRdist pipeline, a later analysis assigned CDR3 sequences along with most-parsimonious VDJ recombination scenarios. In a later analysis, every TCR beta chain was defined by the combination of its CDR3 amino acid sequence and its V-gene family, and reads without a unique V-gene family were dropped. In a later analysis, 450 to 600 highly shared, low-generation-probability nucleotide sequences were removed to address suspected cross-contamination and a sequencing artifact. In a later analysis, a clonal expansion index was calculated for each public chain from normalized within-repertoire ranks of inferred template counts. Generation probabilities in a later analysis came from a VDJ recombination model fitted to out-of-frame rearrangements, and those results were checked against IGoR. In a later analysis, hypergeometric tests were used to score TCR-TCR, TCR-HLA and TCR-CMV co-occurrence, with a repertoire-size bias correction applied to TCR pairs. To estimate false discovery rates, a later analysis permuted the HLA or CMV assignments 20 times. In a later analysis, co-occurring TCRs were grouped using DBSCAN, and TCRdist sequence similarity was added for clustering within HLA-allele-positive subsets. Co-occurrence clustering excluded repertoires with fewer than 30,000 or more than 120,000 public chains, plus five with anomalous nucleotide sharing. TCRdb provides this immuneACCESS table in a form limited to in-frame rearrangements. Some clones are lacking; in checked studies, under half of them reflect an unresolved V gene, and why the rest are absent is not known. V, J and clone size are those of that table, while D and trimming were read from the DNA. In all, the sample holds about 180,000 clones, and more than 60% of those were seen once. The top ten hold 3.7% of the sample.

The cohort was made up of approximately 670 healthy bone marrow donors. All cohort members were sampled while nominally healthy, although unrecorded immune exposures were likely present. The donor was CMV seropositive and belonged to the group of over 250 seropositive cohort members. Every donor gave a peripheral blood sample, and the peripheral blood mononuclear cells from that sample were used for TCR beta sequencing. Genomic DNA extraction from the blood cell samples was performed with the Qiagen DNeasy Blood Extraction Kit. Trimming at the junction amounts to 0 bases on V and 7 bases on J, and the germline ends lie 6 bases apart. CDR1 SGHTA and CDR2 FQGNSA are derived from the germline V gene. The CDR3 goes from the cysteine to the phenylalanine over 12 residues. Only CDR3 DNA is held: 36 bases, read in frame from base 1. A few counts support this clone. Its antigen remains unidentified. There are no base qualities to consult, and no much larger clone falls within one base.

Rearrangement joined TRBV7-2 to TRBJ2-5, with a weak D call of TRBD2 (6 bases match). This TCR derives from a woman aged 55-69 years in good health and CMV-seropositive. The specimen sequenced was PBMCs. CDR3 sequence: CASSLASGTQYF. The sequence in DNA is TGTGCCAGCAGCTTAGCTAGCGGGACCCAGTACTTC.